In this sample, the clone carrying this T cell receptor beta chain turned up a few times. Its matching antigen is unknown. With 4 bases clipped from V and 8 bases from J, the junction kept 6 bases outside the gene matches. The CDR3 consists of 15 residues. Germline-derived CDR1 and CDR2 are MNHEY and SMNVEV (reference sequence). The data originate from a study of identifying expanded T cells in peripheral blood. Study results and limitations: Differentially abundant clones: about 1.3 between replicates, 16.4 at 2 to 3 weeks, roughly 18 at four.

Clones were read by immunoSEQ multiplex PCR, and TCRdb kept only the in-frame ones, dropping some. The sample has fewer than 65,000 clones, around 87% seen once. The specimen sequenced was blood. This chain links TRBV27 with TRBJ2-1, with TRBD2 matching 12 bases. The origin of this receptor is a person between 18 and 75 years old in good health. The CDR3, as DNA: TGTGCCAGCAGTTCGACTAGCGGGAGTGTCGATGAGCAGTTCTTC. Translated, it gives CASSSTSGSVDEQFF.